This paragraph reports one T cell receptor (beta chain). As yet, its antigen is unknown. A multiplex PCR was run with 60 Vbeta primers and 13 Jbeta primers. Profiling relied on immunoSEQ multiplex PCR, and the TCRdb table lists in-frame clones only, not all of them. Among fewer than 250,000 clones, approximately 79% were seen once, and the ten largest hold roughly 1.9%. The sample originates from a study of cytomegalovirus exposure and HLA in healthy donors. The CDR3 is made up of 16 amino acids. Germline loops: CDR1 SGHKS, CDR2 YYEKEE (reference sequence). Trimming left V 3 bases short and J 2 bases short, with 15 bases between. Whole-study findings and limits: Immune exposure information available was restricted to CMV serostatus.

This clonotype was sampled from a male donor in good health and CMV-seronegative. The genes are TRBV5-5 and TRBJ1-3; D gene ambiguous. Specimen: PBMCs. The CDR3 region has the DNA TGTGCCAGCAGCTGGGCGGGTCTTGGGGCTGGAAACACCATATATTTT. This sequence encodes CASSWAGLGAGNTIYF. Full variable domain (outside the CDR3, taken from reference TRBV5-5 and TRBJ1-3): DAGVTQSPTHLIKTRGQQVTLRCSPISGHKSVSWYQQVLGQGPQFIFQYYEKEERGRGNFPDRFSARQFPNYSSELNVNALLLGDSALYLCASSWAGLGAGNTIYFGEGSWLTVV.